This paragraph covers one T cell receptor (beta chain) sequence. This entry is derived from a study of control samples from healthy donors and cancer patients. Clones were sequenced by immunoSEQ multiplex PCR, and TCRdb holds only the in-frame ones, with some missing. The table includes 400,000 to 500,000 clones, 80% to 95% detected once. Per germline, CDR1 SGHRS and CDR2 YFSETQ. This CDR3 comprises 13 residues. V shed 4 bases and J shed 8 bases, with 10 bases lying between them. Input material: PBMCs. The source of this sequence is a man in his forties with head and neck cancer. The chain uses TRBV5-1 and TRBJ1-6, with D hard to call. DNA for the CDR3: TGCGCCAGCAGCAGGGAGCGGGATTCACCCCTCCACTTT. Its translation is CASSRERDSPLHF.